What follows are 20 T cell receptor beta chains derived from one specimen sequenced in a study of blood T cell repertoires in COVID-19. Sequenced by immunoSEQ multiplex PCR; TCRdb stores in-frame clones only, minus some. The table lists 270,000 or so clones, around 81% of them singletons. The sequenced sample consisted of peripheral blood. These receptors all come from an older woman with active or convalescent COVID-19.

This chain uses TRBV5-1 with TRBJ1-1; TRBD1 matches at 12 bases. J gave up 4 bases and V 8 bases, and 9 bases lay outside the gene matches. Germline-derived CDR1 and CDR2 are SGHRS and YFSETQ. This CDR3 contains 15 residues. The CDR3 DNA reads TGCGCCAGTACCCGGGACAGGGGGCCGGTCACTGAAGCTTTCTTT. Its translation is CASTRDRGPVTEAFF.

The chain employs TRBV5-4 and TRBJ2-7; D gene unclear. The germline gives CDR1 SGHNT, CDR2 YYREEE (reference sequence). V was pared by 4 bases and J by 4 bases, with 9 bases between. This CDR3 spans 12 amino acids. The CDR3 nucleotides are TGTGCCAGCAGCCAACACGAATACGAGCAGTACTTC. Its protein product is CASSQHEYEQYF.

This sequence joins TRBV10-3 and TRBJ2-7; tentative D call: TRBD2 (7 bases). V lost 10 bases, J lost 0 bases, and 16 bases lay in between. Germline V gives CDR1 ENHRY, CDR2 SYGVKD. This CDR3 has 14 amino acids. DNA for the CDR3: TGTGCCACGAACGGCGGGGGCCGCTCCTACGAGCAGTACTTC. This gives the protein CATNGGGRSYEQYF.

V is TRBV6-5 and J is TRBJ1-1, with a weak D call TRBD1 (5 bases). The CDR3 has 13 amino acids. In germline, CDR1 is MNHEY, CDR2 SVGAGI. V was trimmed by 5 bases and J by 8 bases, leaving 15 bases between them. The CDR3 bases are TGTGCCAGCAGTCTGGGGCCCCGGTCCGAAGCTTTCTTT. Translating gives CASSLGPRSEAFF.

V gene TRBV7-9 combines with J gene TRBJ2-5; tentatively, D is TRBD2 (7 bases). The germline V gene has CDR1 SEHNR and CDR2 FQNEAQ (reference sequence). There are 14 residues in the CDR3. V lost 2 bases to trimming and J lost 5 bases, with 12 bases between them. The CDR3 nucleotides are TGTGCCAGCAGCTTATTACAGGGAGGGGAGACCCAGTACTTC. Protein sequence: CASSLLQGGETQYF.

In its sample, this clone was seen once. The rearrangement links TRBV11-2 to TRBJ2-5; 12 bases align to TRBD1. Germline CDR1 SGHAT, CDR2 FQNNGV. Trimming at V came to 6 bases and at J to 3 bases, leaving 26 bases not matched to a gene. The CDR3 loop spans 22 amino acids. CDR3 nucleotide sequence: TGTGCCAGCAGTTTCCTTTCTACCCTAACCGTGTCGGGACAGGGGGCCAAAGAGACCCAGTACTTC. Residues: CASSFLSTLTVSGQGAKETQYF. The full variable domain, with the rest looked up from reference TRBV11-2 and TRBJ2-5, is EAGVAQSPRYKIIEKRQSVAFWCNPISGHATLYWYQQILGQGPKLLIQFQNNGVVDDSQLPKDRFSAERLKGVDSTLKIQPAKLEDSAVYLCASSFLSTLTVSGQGAKETQYFGPGTRLLVL.

This chain uses TRBV28 with TRBJ1-2; no clear D. Germline CDR1 MDHEN, CDR2 SYDVKM. The CDR3 totals 15 residues. The V end lost 3 bases, the J end lost 3 bases, and 14 bases lay between the germline ends. The CDR3 reads CASSLQPPGDYGYTF. The CDR3 DNA sequence: TGTGCCAGCAGTTTGCAGCCTCCGGGTGACTATGGCTACACCTTC.

The V gene is TRBV11-2, the J gene TRBJ2-1; the match to TRBD1 covers 8 bases. CDR3 size: 14 residues. Per germline, CDR1 SGHAT and CDR2 FQNNGV. V dropped 5 bases and J dropped 7; count of bases not matched to a gene: 7. CDR3 nucleotides: TGTGCCAGCAGCACGACAGGGGTTGAGAATGAGCAGTTCTTC. The encoded protein is CASSTTGVENEQFF. Using reference TRBV11-2 and TRBJ2-1 for the parts outside the CDR3, the full variable domain is EAGVAQSPRYKIIEKRQSVAFWCNPISGHATLYWYQQILGQGPKLLIQFQNNGVVDDSQLPKDRFSAERLKGVDSTLKIQPAKLEDSAVYLCASSTTGVENEQFFGPGTRLTVL.

This clone appeared many times. This sequence joins TRBV5-6 and TRBJ2-7; 7 nucleotides line up with TRBD1. The CDR3 extends over 18 amino acids. J lost 4 bases, V lost 1 base, and 17 bases had no gene match. Germline-derived CDR1 and CDR2 are SGHDT and YYEEEE. Written as DNA, the CDR3 is TGTGCCAGCAGCTTGAGTTTTGATCGGGACAGTTTCTTTTACGAGCAGTACTTC. It encodes CASSLSFDRDSFFYEQYF.

The chain links TRBV9 to TRBJ2-3, with TRBD2 as a possible D gene (6 bases). V shed 3 bases and J shed 4 bases, with 15 bases lying between them. Germline V lookup: CDR1 SGDLS, CDR2 YYNGEE. The CDR3 is 15 residues long. The CDR3 sequence: CASSAFSGTPDTQYF. CDR3 nucleotides: TGTGCCAGCAGCGCCTTTAGCGGTACACCAGATACGCAGTATTTT.

This clone was recorded once. The rearrangement joins TRBV6-4 to TRBJ1-2; possibly TRBD1 for D (5 bases). The CDR3 runs to 16 residues. The germline V and J ends were trimmed by 4 bases and 8 bases, with 23 bases remaining between them. Germline CDR1 is MRHNA and CDR2 is SNTAGT. The chain's CDR3 is CASSADSSARAGGYTF. The CDR3 nucleotides read TGTGCCAGCAGTGCCGACAGTTCTGCCAGGGCTGGAGGCTACACCTTC.

J is TRBJ1-2 and V is TRBV19, with D possibly being TRBD1 (5 bases). V lost 7 bases to trimming and J lost 0 bases, with 12 bases between them. There are 14 residues in the CDR3. Germline V lookup: CDR1 LNHDA, CDR2 SQIVND (reference sequence). Here the CDR3 DNA reads TGTGCCAGTACCGCGGGACTATCTAACTATGGCTACACCTTC. This codes for CASTAGLSNYGYTF.

V gene TRBV7-9 combines with J gene TRBJ2-3; 7 nucleotides align to TRBD2. Germline CDR1 reads SEHNR; CDR2 reads FQNEAQ (reference sequence). The ends lost 8 bases at V and 4 bases at J; junction bases unmatched: 12. This CDR3 is 15 amino acids long. The CDR3 nucleotides read TGTGCCAGCTTAAGCATCGGACTAGTCGCAGATACGCAGTATTTT. This codes for CASLSIGLVADTQYF.

The gene calls are TRBV5-1 and TRBJ2-3; 8 bases are shared with TRBD1. The CDR3 length is 15 residues. Germline CDR1 SGHRS, CDR2 YFSETQ. J gave up 2 bases and V 0 bases, and 2 bases lay outside the gene matches. The CDR3 is CASSLGQGATDTQYF. CDR3 in DNA: TGCGCCAGCAGCTTGGGGCAGGGGGCCACAGATACGCAGTATTTT.

The chain carries TRBV2 and TRBJ1-2; no definite D call. From germline, CDR1 is SNHLY and CDR2 FYNNEI. The CDR3 sequence is 13 residues long. With 8 bases removed from V and 3 bases from J, the gap between germline ends came to 13 bases. The CDR3 coding sequence is TGTGCCAGCCAAAAGGGAGGAGACTATGGCTACACCTTC. Translation gives CASQKGGDYGYTF.

The chain couples TRBV5-8 to TRBJ2-2; 8 bases match TRBD2. Germline CDR1 SGHTS, CDR2 YDEGEE. V trimming: 0 bases; J trimming: 0 bases; junction bases outside the gene matches: 4. The CDR3 is 17 amino acids. The CDR3 coding sequence is TGTGCCAGCAGCTTGGCCTACGGGGGGGCGAACACCGGGGAGCTGTTTTTT. Amino acid sequence: CASSLAYGGANTGELFF.

The gene calls are TRBV19 and TRBJ1-4; 9 positions agree with TRBD1. The ends lost 6 bases at V and 1 base at J; junction bases unmatched: 0. The V gene's germline CDR1 is LNHDA and CDR2 SQIVND (reference sequence). The CDR3 contains 14 residues. CDR3 DNA: TGTGCCAGTAGGGACAGGGGAACTAATGAAAAACTGTTTTTT. Its protein product is CASRDRGTNEKLFF.

The chain uses TRBV5-1 and TRBJ2-2; TRBD1 might be the D (7 bases). V dropped 2 bases and J dropped 4 bases, with 12 bases sitting between them. Germline V gene sequence: CDR1 SGHRS, CDR2 YFSETQ. This CDR3 comprises 15 residues. Here the CDR3 DNA reads TGCGCCAGCAGCTTAGGAGGGGGCGGCACCGGGGAGCTGTTTTTT. This translates into CASSLGGGGTGELFF.

The CDR3 loop is CASQGSTDTQYF. For the CDR3, the DNA is TGTGCCAGCCAGGGGAGCACAGATACGCAGTATTTT. The chain uses TRBV11-3 and TRBJ2-3; possibly TRBD1 for D (6 bases). The CDR3 runs to 12 residues. The germline V gene encodes CDR1 SGHNT and CDR2 YENEEA. The V gene lost 8 bases and the J gene lost 0 bases, with 6 bases spanning the gap.

V usage is TRBV6-2 or TRBV6-3 and J usage is TRBJ1-2, with 7 positions matching TRBD1. V shed 3 bases and J 5 bases; nucleotides not matched to a gene: 6. From germline, CDR1 is MNHEY and CDR2 SVGEGT. The CDR3 covers 14 residues. CDR3 sequence: CASSYVETGYGYTF. In DNA, the CDR3 is TGTGCCAGCAGTTATGTGGAGACAGGGTATGGCTACACCTTC.